This T cell receptor beta chain was found in a study of blood T cell repertoires in COVID-19. Study at large: Researchers got acute and convalescent COVID-19 samples from the United States, Italy and Spain. The cDNA or gDNA used as material had been derived from T cells, B-cell-depleted T cells, or PBMCs.

The ends lost 2 bases at V and 0 bases at J; junction bases unmatched: 4. The CDR3 totals 16 residues. Germline V gene sequence: CDR1 SEHNR, CDR2 FQNEAQ (reference sequence). A few counts support this clone. Per the study methods: Estimation of nucleated cell counts relied on the amplification of reference gene primers. Method: immunoSEQ multiplex PCR; TCRdb's copy keeps in-frame clones and lacks some. That table is the source of V, J and clone size, and D and trimming were worked out from the DNA. The table includes hundreds of thousands of clones, around four fifths detected once. Sequences were obtained from peripheral blood. The chain is built from TRBV7-9 and TRBJ2-1; the match to TRBD1 covers 7 bases. The source is a woman aged 50 to 65 with active or convalescent COVID-19. CDR3 in amino acids: CASSLPQGSSYNEQFF. The CDR3 DNA reads TGTGCCAGCAGCTTACCACAGGGGAGCTCCTACAATGAGCAGTTCTTC.